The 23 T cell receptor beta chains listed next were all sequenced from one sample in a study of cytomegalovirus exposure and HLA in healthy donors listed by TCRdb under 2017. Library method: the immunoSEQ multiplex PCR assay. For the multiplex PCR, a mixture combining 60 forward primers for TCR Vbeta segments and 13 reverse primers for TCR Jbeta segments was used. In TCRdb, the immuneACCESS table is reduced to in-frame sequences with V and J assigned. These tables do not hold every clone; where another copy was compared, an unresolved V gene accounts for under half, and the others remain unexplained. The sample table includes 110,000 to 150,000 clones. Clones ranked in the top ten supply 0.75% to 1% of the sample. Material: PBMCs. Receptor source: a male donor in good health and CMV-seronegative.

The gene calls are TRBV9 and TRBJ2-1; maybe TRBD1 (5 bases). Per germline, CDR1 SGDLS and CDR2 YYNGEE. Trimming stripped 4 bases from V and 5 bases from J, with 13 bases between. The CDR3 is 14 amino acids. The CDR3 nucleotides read TGTGCCAGCAGCCCGAGGACACTGAACAATGAGCAGTTCTTC. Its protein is CASSPRTLNNEQFF.

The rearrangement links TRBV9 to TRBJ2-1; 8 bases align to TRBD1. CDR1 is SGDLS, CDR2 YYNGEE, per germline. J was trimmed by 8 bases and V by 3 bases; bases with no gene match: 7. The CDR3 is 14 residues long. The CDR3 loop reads CASSGTGSFDEQFF. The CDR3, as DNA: TGTGCCAGCAGCGGGACAGGGAGTTTCGATGAGCAGTTCTTC.

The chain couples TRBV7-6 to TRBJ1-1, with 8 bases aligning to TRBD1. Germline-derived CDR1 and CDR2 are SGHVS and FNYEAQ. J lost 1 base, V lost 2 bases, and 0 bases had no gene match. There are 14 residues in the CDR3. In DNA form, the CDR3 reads TGTGCCAGCAGCTTAACAGGGGGGAACACTGAAGCTTTCTTT. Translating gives CASSLTGGNTEAFF.

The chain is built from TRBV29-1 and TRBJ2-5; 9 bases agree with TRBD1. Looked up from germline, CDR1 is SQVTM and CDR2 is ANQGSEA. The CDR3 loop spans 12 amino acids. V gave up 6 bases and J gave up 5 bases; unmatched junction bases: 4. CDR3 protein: CSVGQGPETQYF. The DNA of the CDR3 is TGCAGCGTGGGACAGGGACCGGAGACCCAGTACTTC.

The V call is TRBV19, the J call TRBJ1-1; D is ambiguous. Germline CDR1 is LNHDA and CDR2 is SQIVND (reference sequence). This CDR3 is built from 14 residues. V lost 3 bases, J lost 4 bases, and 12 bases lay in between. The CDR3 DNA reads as TGTGCCAGTAGTATCGGCACTCGGGGCACTGAAGCTTTCTTT. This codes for CASSIGTRGTEAFF.

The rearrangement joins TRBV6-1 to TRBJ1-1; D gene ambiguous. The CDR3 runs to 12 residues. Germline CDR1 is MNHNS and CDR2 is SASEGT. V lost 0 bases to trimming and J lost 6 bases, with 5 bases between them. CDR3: CASSEAGAEAFF. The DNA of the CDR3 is TGTGCCAGCAGTGAAGCCGGGGCTGAAGCTTTCTTT.

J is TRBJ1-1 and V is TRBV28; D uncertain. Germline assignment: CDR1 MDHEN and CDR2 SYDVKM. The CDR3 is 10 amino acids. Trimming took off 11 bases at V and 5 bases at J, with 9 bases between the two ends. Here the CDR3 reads CASHGTEAFF. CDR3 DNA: TGTGCCTCCCACGGGACTGAAGCTTTCTTT. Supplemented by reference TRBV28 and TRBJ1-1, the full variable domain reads DVKVTQSSRYLVKRTGEKVFLECVQDMDHENMFWYRQDPGLGLRLIYFSYDVKMKEKGDIPEGYSVSREKKERFSLILESASTNQTSMYLCASHGTEAFFGQGTRLTVV.

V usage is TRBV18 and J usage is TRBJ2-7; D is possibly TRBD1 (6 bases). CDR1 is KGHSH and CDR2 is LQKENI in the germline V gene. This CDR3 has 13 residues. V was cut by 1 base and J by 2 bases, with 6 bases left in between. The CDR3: CASSPQGAYEQYF. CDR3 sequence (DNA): TGTGCCAGCTCACCACAGGGGGCCTACGAGCAGTACTTC.

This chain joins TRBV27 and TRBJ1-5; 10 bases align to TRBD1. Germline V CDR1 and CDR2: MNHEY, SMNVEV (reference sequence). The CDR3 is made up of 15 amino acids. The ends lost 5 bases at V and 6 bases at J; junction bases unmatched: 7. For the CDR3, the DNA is TGTGCCAGCAGTCTCCGACAGGGGGCGACTCAGCCCCAGCATTTT. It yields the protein CASSLRQGATQPQHF.

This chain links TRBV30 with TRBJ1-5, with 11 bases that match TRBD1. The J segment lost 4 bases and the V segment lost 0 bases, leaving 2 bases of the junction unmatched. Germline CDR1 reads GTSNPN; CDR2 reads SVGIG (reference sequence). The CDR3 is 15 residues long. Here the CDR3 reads CAWSVGQGANQPQHF. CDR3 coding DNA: TGTGCCTGGAGTGTAGGACAGGGGGCGAATCAGCCCCAGCATTTT.

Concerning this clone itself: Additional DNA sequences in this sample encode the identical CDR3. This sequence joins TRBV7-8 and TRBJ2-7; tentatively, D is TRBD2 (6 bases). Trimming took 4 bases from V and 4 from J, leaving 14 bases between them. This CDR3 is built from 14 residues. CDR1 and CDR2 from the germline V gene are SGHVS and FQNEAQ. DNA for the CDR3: TGTGCCAGCAGCTGGAGTCCCGGAGGGTACGAGCAGTACTTC. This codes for CASSWSPGGYEQYF.

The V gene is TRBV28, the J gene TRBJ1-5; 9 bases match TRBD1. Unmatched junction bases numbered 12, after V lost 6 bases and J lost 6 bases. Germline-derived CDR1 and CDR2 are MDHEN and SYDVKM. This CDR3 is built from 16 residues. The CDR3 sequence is CASRHWDRENSQPQHF. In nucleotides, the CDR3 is TGTGCCAGCAGGCACTGGGACAGGGAAAATAGTCAGCCCCAGCATTTT.

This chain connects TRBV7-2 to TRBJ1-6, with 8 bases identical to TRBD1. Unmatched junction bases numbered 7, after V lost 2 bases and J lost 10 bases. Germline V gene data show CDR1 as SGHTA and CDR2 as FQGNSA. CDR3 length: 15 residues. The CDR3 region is CASSLQQGGNSPLHF. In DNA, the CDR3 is TGTGCCAGCAGCTTACAACAGGGGGGGAACTCACCCCTCCACTTT.

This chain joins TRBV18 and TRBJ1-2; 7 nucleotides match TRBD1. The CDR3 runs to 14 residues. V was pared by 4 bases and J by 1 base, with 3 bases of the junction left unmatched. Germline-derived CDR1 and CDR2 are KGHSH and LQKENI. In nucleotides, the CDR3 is TGTGCCAGCTCACTGGGACAGAATAACTATGGCTACACCTTC. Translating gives CASSLGQNNYGYTF.

The CDR3: CASSPLGREERYNEQFF. CDR3 DNA: TGTGCCAGCAGCCCCCTCGGGCGGGAGGAGAGGTACAATGAGCAGTTCTTC. The rearrangement uses TRBV9 and TRBJ2-1; 8 bases are a match to TRBD2. The CDR3 consists of 17 residues. Germline V lookup: CDR1 SGDLS, CDR2 YYNGEE. The V and J ends lost 4 bases and 4 bases, in that order; junction bases with no gene match: 13.

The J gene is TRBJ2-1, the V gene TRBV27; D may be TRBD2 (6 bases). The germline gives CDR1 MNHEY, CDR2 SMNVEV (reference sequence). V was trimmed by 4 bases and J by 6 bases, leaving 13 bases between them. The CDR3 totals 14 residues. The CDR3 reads CASSYSGFTNEQFF. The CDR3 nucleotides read TGTGCCAGCAGTTATAGCGGCTTTACCAATGAGCAGTTCTTC.

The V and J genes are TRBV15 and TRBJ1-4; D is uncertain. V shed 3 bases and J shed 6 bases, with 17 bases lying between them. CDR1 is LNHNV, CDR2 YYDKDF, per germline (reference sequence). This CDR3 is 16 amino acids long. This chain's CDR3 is CATSRPGTSADEKLFF. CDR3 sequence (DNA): TGTGCCACCAGCAGGCCCGGTACCTCCGCGGATGAAAAACTGTTTTTT.

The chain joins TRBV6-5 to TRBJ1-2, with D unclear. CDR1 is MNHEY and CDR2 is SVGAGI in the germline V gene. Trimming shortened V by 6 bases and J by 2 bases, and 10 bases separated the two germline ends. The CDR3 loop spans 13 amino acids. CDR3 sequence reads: CASRGAMNYGYTF. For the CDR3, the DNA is TGTGCCAGCAGGGGAGCTATGAACTATGGCTACACCTTC.

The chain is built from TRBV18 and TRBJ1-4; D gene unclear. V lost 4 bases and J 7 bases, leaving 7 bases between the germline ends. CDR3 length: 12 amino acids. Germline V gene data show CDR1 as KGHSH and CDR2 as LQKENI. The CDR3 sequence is CASSRGGEKLFF. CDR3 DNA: TGTGCCAGCTCACGGGGAGGTGAAAAACTGTTTTTT.

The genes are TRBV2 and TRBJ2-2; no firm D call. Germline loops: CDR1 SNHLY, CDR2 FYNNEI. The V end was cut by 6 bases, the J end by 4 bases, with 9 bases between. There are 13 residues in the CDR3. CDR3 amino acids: CASRLLVTGELFF. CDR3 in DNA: TGTGCCAGCAGGCTCTTAGTCACCGGGGAGCTGTTTTTT.

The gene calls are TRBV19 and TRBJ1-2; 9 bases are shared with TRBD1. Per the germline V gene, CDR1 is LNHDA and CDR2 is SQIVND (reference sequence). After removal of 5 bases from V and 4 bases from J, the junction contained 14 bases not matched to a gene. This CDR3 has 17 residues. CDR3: CASSFGTGPASAYGYTF. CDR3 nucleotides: TGTGCCAGTAGTTTCGGGACAGGGCCTGCATCGGCCTATGGCTACACCTTC.

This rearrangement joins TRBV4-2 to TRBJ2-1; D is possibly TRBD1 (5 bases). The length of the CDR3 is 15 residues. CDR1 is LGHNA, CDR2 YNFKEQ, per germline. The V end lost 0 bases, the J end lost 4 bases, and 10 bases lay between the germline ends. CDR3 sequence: CASSQDSTGYNEQFF. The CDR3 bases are TGTGCCAGCAGCCAAGATTCCACAGGATACAATGAGCAGTTCTTC.

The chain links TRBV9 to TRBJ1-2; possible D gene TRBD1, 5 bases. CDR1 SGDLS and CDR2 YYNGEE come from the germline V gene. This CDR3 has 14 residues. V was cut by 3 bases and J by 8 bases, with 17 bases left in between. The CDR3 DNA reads TGTGCCAGCAGCGAGGGACTTTCAGGGCTAGGCTACACCTTC. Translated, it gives CASSEGLSGLGYTF.